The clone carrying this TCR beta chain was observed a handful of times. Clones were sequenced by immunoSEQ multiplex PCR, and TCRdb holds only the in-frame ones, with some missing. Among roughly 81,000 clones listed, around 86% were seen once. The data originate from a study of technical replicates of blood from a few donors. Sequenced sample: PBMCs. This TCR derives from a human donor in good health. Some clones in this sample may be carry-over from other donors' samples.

CDR3 region: CASRQTVTDTQYF. The CDR3 nucleotides read TGTGCCAGCAGGCAGACAGTCACAGATACGCAGTATTTT. This sequence joins TRBV7-9 and TRBJ2-3; tentative D call: TRBD1 (5 bases). CDR1 and CDR2 from the germline V gene are SEHNR and FQNEAQ (reference sequence). This CDR3 comprises 13 residues. Deletions cut 6 bases from V and 2 bases from J, with 9 bases between.